Below are 9 T cell receptor beta chains sequenced from a single sample in a study of monozygotic twins with inflammatory bowel disease. TCRdb re-called the 5' RACE reads; every CDR3 protein appears as one record, without DNA. Its table records over 150,000 distinct CDR3 sequences. The specimen sequenced was blood. These receptors all come from a human donor with ulcerative colitis or Crohn's disease, or a healthy co-twin of an affected twin (not recorded which).

The rearrangement links TRBV12-3 or TRBV12-4 to TRBJ1-5; TCRdb's D call, TRBD1, is unchecked because there is no DNA. This CDR3 is built from 14 residues. The CDR3 is CASSRQGASQPQHF.

The chain joins TRBV20-1 to TRBJ2-3; lacking DNA, the TRBD2 call made by TCRdb goes unchecked. CDR1 is DFQATT and CDR2 is SNEGSKA in the germline V gene (reference sequence). This CDR3 is 15 amino acids long. The chain's CDR3 is CSAITSGTSTDTQYF.

CDR3 region: CASSVAAGQVYEQYF. V usage is TRBV9 and J usage is TRBJ2-7; the D call from TCRdb, TRBD1, cannot be confirmed without DNA. This CDR3 comprises 15 residues. Germline CDR1 reads SGDLS; CDR2 reads YYNGEE.

The chain couples TRBV7-2 to TRBJ2-1; the TCRdb call, TRBD2, lacks DNA for checking. The CDR3 is 15 amino acids. In germline, CDR1 is SGHTA, CDR2 FQGNSA. The CDR3 is CASSTTSGERNEQFF.

V gene TRBV7-3 combines with J gene TRBJ2-2; the TRBD1 assignment by TCRdb is unverifiable without DNA. Germline V lookup: CDR1 SGHTA, CDR2 FQGTGA. This CDR3 is built from 16 residues. The CDR3 region is CASSRGPGVNTGELFF.

V and J are TRBV15 and TRBJ2-7. CDR1 LNHNV and CDR2 YYDKDF come from the germline V gene (reference sequence). This CDR3 has 15 residues. CDR3 sequence reads: CATSRVAGASYEQYF. The full variable domain, completed using reference TRBV15 and TRBJ2-7, is DAMVIQNPRYQVTQFGKPVTLSCSQTLNHNVMYWYQQKSSQAPKLLFHYYDKDFNNEADTPDNFQSRRPNTSFCFLDIRSPGLGDTAMYLCATSRVAGASYEQYFGPGTRLTVT.

The rearrangement joins TRBV6-2 or TRBV6-3 to TRBJ2-1; the D gene TCRdb calls, TRBD1, cannot be checked with no DNA. The CDR3 spans 15 residues. Germline V gives CDR1 MNHEY, CDR2 SVGEGT. CDR3 sequence: CASSFRGLQNNEQFF.

This chain uses TRBV6-1 with TRBJ2-7; TCRdb lists TRBD2, though no DNA is available to test this call. The CDR3 spans 14 residues. The germline gives CDR1 MNHNS, CDR2 SASEGT. CDR3 loop: CASSAGLAVYEQYF.

The chain recombines TRBV15 with TRBJ1-2; without DNA, the TCRdb call of TRBD1 cannot be checked. CDR1 and CDR2 from the germline V gene are LNHNV and YYDKDF (reference sequence). This CDR3 contains 13 residues. CDR3 in amino acids: CATSRWGEDGYTF.